This T cell receptor beta chain was identified during a study of OX40 agonist ivuxolimab in advanced cancers. The wider study: In this trial design, patients received ivuxolimab intravenously at 0.01 to 10 mg/kg every 2 weeks.

Only in-frame clones appear in the TCRdb table, and some are missing; sequencing was by immunoSEQ multiplex PCR. Of about 72,000 clones in the sample, nearly 90% are singletons; the top ten hold approximately 2.3%. Trimming cost V 4 bases and J 0 bases, with 13 bases left between them. The germline gives CDR1 SGHNT, CDR2 YYREEE (reference sequence). The CDR3 has 15 residues. V is TRBV5-4 and J is TRBJ1-1; the D gene is possibly TRBD1 (5 bases). The TCR originated in an adult with an advanced solid tumor such as melanoma, head and neck, liver or kidney cancer. The material was CD4+ or CD8+ T cells sorted from blood, obtained in a trial of the OX40 agonist ivuxolimab. In nucleotides, the CDR3 is TGTGCCAGCAGCCCCTGGAGAGGGGTGAACACTGAAGCTTTCTTT. Amino acid sequence: CASSPWRGVNTEAFF.